This T cell receptor (beta chain) was identified in a study of T cells in localized non-small cell lung cancer. Clones were sequenced by immunoSEQ multiplex PCR, and TCRdb holds only the in-frame ones, with some missing. This sample has 25,000 to 35,000 clones; about four fifths occur once, and the top ten carry 15% to 20%. There are 15 residues in the CDR3. Germline V gene data show CDR1 as KGHSH and CDR2 as LQKENI. V dropped 6 bases and J dropped 8 bases, with 22 bases sitting between them. Study observations and caveats: Among blood samples, higher T cell density accompanied longer overall survival.

Comment on this clone: What it binds is not known.

Material: peripheral blood, obtained before any cancer treatment. The sequence was collected from a male donor at least 60 years old with stage III squamous cell lung carcinoma. The rearrangement joins TRBV18 to TRBJ1-2; tentatively, D is TRBD1 (6 bases). Written as DNA, the CDR3 is TGTGCCAGCTCCGCAACGTCAGGGGCGGGTAGCGGCTACACCTTC. Protein sequence: CASSATSGAGSGYTF. Supplemented by reference TRBV18 and TRBJ1-2, the full variable domain reads NAGVMQNPRHLVRRRGQEARLRCSPMKGHSHVYWYRQLPEEGLKFMVYLQKENIIDESGMPKERFSAEFPKEGPSILRIQQVVRGDSAAYFCASSATSGAGSGYTFGSGTRLTVV.